These 3 T cell receptor beta chains share one sample of origin, sequenced in a study of blood T cell repertoires in COVID-19. Clones were read by immunoSEQ multiplex PCR, and TCRdb kept only the in-frame ones, dropping some. Among around 64,000 clones listed, 90% to 95% were seen once. The sample taken for sequencing was peripheral blood. Receptors originate from a human donor in a cohort sampled during active COVID-19.

V gene TRBV6-4 combines with J gene TRBJ2-6; unclear D gene. CDR1 and CDR2 (germline): MRHNA, SNTAGT. The CDR3 loop spans 15 amino acids. V was clipped by 2 bases and J by 4 bases, with 9 bases between them. CDR3 DNA: TGTGCCAGCAGTGACGAGACTGGGGGGGCCAACGTCCTGACTTTC. Amino acids: CASSDETGGANVLTF.

This chain joins TRBV28 and TRBJ2-3, with D tentatively TRBD2 (6 bases). Germline CDR1 and CDR2: MDHEN and SYDVKM. V was trimmed by 6 bases and J by 6 bases, leaving 10 bases between them. The length of the CDR3 is 12 residues. CDR3 sequence reads: CASSSSADTQYF. CDR3 DNA sequence: TGTGCCAGCAGCTCTAGCGCCGATACGCAGTATTTT.

The gene calls are TRBV6-1 and TRBJ2-7, with 7 bases that match TRBD1. CDR1 and CDR2 from the germline V gene are MNHNS and SASEGT. V lost 4 bases and J lost 4; bases outside the gene matches: 13. The CDR3 extends over 16 amino acids. The CDR3 DNA reads TGTGCCAGCAGTGCGTACCGGGACAGCCCCGAATACGAGCAGTACTTC. Translation gives CASSAYRDSPEYEQYF.